Sequencing of this T cell receptor (beta chain) was carried out in a study of blood T cell repertoires in COVID-19. Study overall: Collection of acute and convalescent COVID-19 samples took place in the United States, Italy and Spain. The cDNA or gDNA used as material had been derived from T cells, B-cell-depleted T cells, or PBMCs.

This clone was counted a single time. Original analysis: Counts of nucleated cells, estimated from reference gene primer amplification, were obtained. Data came from immunoSEQ multiplex PCR; TCRdb stores just in-frame clones and leaves some out. That table is the source of V, J and clone size, and D and trimming were worked out from the DNA. Of about 300,000 clones in the sample, more than 75% were seen once. This TCR was sampled from a man between 65 and 80 years old with acute or convalescent COVID-19. The sequenced material came from peripheral blood.

The CDR3 region is CASSLGSGSSYEQYF. In DNA form, the CDR3 reads TGCGCCAGCAGCTTGGGGTCCGGTTCCTCCTACGAGCAGTACTTC. The chain combines TRBV5-1 with TRBJ2-7; D unclear. The germline CDR1 and CDR2 sequences are SGHRS and YFSETQ. The CDR3 runs to 15 residues. With 0 bases removed from V and 0 bases from J, the gap between germline ends came to 10 bases.